This T cell receptor beta chain was sequenced during a study of siplizumab effects on memory and regulatory T cells. Findings and caveats of the study: The authors mapped only a minor fraction of alloreactive clones to unstimulated subsets.

The CDR3 has 16 residues. V was shortened by 5 bases and J by 2 bases, with 18 bases between the two germline ends. Per the germline V gene, CDR1 is MNHEY and CDR2 is SMNVEV (reference sequence). Profiling relied on immunoSEQ multiplex PCR, and the TCRdb table lists in-frame clones only, not all of them. This sample has 100,000 to 110,000 clones, with more than 85% found just once. Turning to this clone: The antigen is unknown.

The sequenced sample consisted of CD4+ T cells sorted from blood. This TCR was sampled from a human donor in good health. This chain joins TRBV27 and TRBJ1-2, with D possibly TRBD1 on 5 matching bases. CDR3 in DNA: TGTGCCAGCAGTCGGGGGGGGATTGACAGAAACTATGGCTACACCTTC. Protein product: CASSRGGIDRNYGYTF.